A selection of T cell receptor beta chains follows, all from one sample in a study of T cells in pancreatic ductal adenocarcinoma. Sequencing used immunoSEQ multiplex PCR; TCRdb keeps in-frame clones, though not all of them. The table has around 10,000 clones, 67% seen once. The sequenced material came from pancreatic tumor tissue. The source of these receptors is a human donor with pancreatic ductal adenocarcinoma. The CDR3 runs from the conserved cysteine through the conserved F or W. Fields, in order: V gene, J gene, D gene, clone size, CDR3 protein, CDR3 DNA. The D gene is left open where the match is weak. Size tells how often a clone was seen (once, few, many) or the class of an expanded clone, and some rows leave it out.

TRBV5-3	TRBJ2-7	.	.	CASSALAEAQYF	TGTGCCAGCTCAGCTTTGGCGGAGGCGCAGTACTTC
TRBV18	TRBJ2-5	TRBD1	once	CASSSGTGAQETQYF	TGTGCCAGCTCATCGGGGACAGGGGCCCAAGAGACCCAGTACTTC
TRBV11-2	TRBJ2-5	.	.	CASSFNVGGETQYF	TGTGCCAGCAGCTTTAACGTGGGAGGTGAGACCCAGTACTTC
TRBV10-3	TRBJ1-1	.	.	CAIRETGPNTEAFF	TGTGCCATCAGGGAAACAGGGCCCAACACTGAAGCTTTCTTT
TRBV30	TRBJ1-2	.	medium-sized	CAWSVRGGYGYTF	TGTGCCTGGAGTGTACGTGGCGGCTATGGCTACACCTTC
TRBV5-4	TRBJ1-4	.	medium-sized	CASSLVESGKLFF	TGTGCCAGCAGCTTGGTTGAGTCGGGAAAACTGTTTTTT
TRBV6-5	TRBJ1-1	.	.	CAISAGPGTEAFF	TGTGCCATCAGTGCAGGGCCCGGGACTGAAGCTTTCTTT
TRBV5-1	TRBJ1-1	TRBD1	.	CASSQLKRQGGITEAFF	TGCGCCAGCAGCCAATTGAAGCGACAGGGGGGTATCACTGAAGCTTTCTTT
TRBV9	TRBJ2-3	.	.	CASSYRGPTDTQYF	TGTGCCAGCAGCTACCGGGGACCCACAGATACGCAGTATTTT
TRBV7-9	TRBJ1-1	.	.	CASSLDYLGRYTEAFF	TGTGCCAGCAGCTTAGACTACCTCGGGCGGTACACTGAAGCTTTCTTT
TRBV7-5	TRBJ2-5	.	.	CASSLTYGWREGLETQYF	TGTGCCAGCAGCTTGACCTATGGATGGAGGGAGGGGCTGGAGACCCAGTACTTC
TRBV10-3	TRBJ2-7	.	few	CAISEWTSYEQYF	TGTGCCATCAGTGAGTGGACCAGCTACGAGCAGTACTTC
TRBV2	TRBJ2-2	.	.	CASRSTNTGELFF	TGTGCCAGCAGGTCCACGAACACCGGGGAGCTGTTTTTT
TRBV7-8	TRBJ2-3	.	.	CASSSRTAGTDTQYF	TGTGCCAGCAGCTCCCGGACGGCGGGCACAGATACGCAGTATTTT
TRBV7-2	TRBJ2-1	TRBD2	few	CASSRTGLAGGPDNEQFF	TGTGCCAGCAGCCGCACGGGACTAGCGGGAGGGCCGGACAATGAGCAGTTCTTC